Listed below are T cell receptor beta chains from one sample, sequenced in a study of blood T cell repertoires in COVID-19. The assay was immunoSEQ multiplex PCR, and TCRdb's table has in-frame clones only and misses some. This table holds around 270,000 clones, roughly 88% found once. Sequenced material: PBMCs or T cells enriched from blood (not recorded which). The source of these receptors is a woman in her 40s who had been exposed to COVID-19. CDR3s include the opening cysteine and the closing phenylalanine or tryptophan. Fields, in order: J gene, V gene, D gene, clone size, CDR3 length, CDR3 DNA, CDR3 protein. The D gene is left open where the match is weak. The size entry is marked missing in some rows and otherwise reads once, few, many or a size class.

TRBJ1-2,TRBV15,TRBD1,once,15,TGTGCCACCAGCGCCAGGACAGGGCCGAACTATGGCTACACCTTC,CATSARTGPNYGYTF
TRBJ2-3,TRBV5-4,TRBD2,once,15,TGTGCCAGCAGCTTGGCTAGCGGGAGTACAGATACGCAGTATTTT,CASSLASGSTDTQYF
TRBJ2-3,TRBV3-1/TRBV3-2,-,once,14,TGTGCCAGCAGCCCATCTGATTTCAGGGTTACGCAGTATTTT,CASSPSDFRVTQYF
TRBJ2-1,TRBV6-2/TRBV6-3,TRBD1,-,15,TGTGCCAGCAGTTATTGGGGACAGGGCCTGAATGAGCAGTTCTTC,CASSYWGQGLNEQFF
TRBJ1-4,TRBV5-5,TRBD1,-,14,TGTGCCAGCAGCAGACAGGGCTATAATGAAAAACTGTTTTTT,CASSRQGYNEKLFF
TRBJ1-6,TRBV14,-,-,14,TGTGCCAGCAGCCAAAGGGGGAATAATTCACCCCTCCACTTT,CASSQRGNNSPLHF
TRBJ2-3,TRBV11-3,TRBD2,once,15,TGTGCCAGCAGCCCTGAACTAGCGGAAGGACATACGCAGTATTTT,CASSPELAEGHTQYF
TRBJ1-5,TRBV27,TRBD1,-,15,TGTGCCAGCAGGTCCGACGACAGGGTAGGTCAGCCCCAGCATTTT,CASRSDDRVGQPQHF
TRBJ2-3,TRBV7-6,TRBD2,-,16,TGTGCCAGCAGCTTAGGGGCTAGCGGGAGAACAGATACGCAGTATTTT,CASSLGASGRTDTQYF
TRBJ2-7,TRBV10-3,-,once,14,TGTGCCATCGGGGTGAGGCAGGGCTCCTACGAGCAGTACTTC,CAIGVRQGSYEQYF
TRBJ2-1,TRBV24-1,TRBD1,-,14,TGTGCCACCCATCCAGGGGGCTCCCACAATGAGCAGTTCTTC,CATHPGGSHNEQFF
TRBJ2-1,TRBV7-2,TRBD2,once,16,TGTGCCAGCAGCTTAGTCGGCGGGAGGGCCAGTAATGAGCAGTTCTTC,CASSLVGGRASNEQFF
TRBJ2-7,TRBV6-1,TRBD1,few,12,TGTGCCAGCAGTGAACAGGACAGGGTAAAGTACTTC,CASSEQDRVKYF
TRBJ2-6,TRBV18,-,-,15,TGTGCCAGCTCACCGGAGGGCTCTGGGGCCAACGTCCTGACTTTC,CASSPEGSGANVLTF
TRBJ2-7,TRBV9,-,-,14,TGTGCCAGCAGCGTCCAGGCAGGGGGGTTCGAGCAGTACTTC,CASSVQAGGFEQYF
TRBJ2-5,TRBV6-2/TRBV6-3,-,few,12,TGTGCCAGCAGTTTTAATAGGGGGACCCAGTACTTC,CASSFNRGTQYF